The rows below give T cell receptor beta chains drawn from one sample of a study of blood T cells in healthy people across ages. TCRdb re-called the 5' RACE reads with MiXCR, one entry per CDR3 protein. Of roughly 700,000 distinct CDR3 sequences in the sample, roughly 32% were seen once. The sequencing input was blood. These receptors all stem from a woman over 75 in good health. Each CDR3 is given with its conserved first and last residue. Each record gives: J gene, V gene, CDR3 protein.

TRBJ1-1,TRBV7-2,CASRFGAGTEAFF
TRBJ1-2,TRBV25-1,CASSGIGGLYGYTF
TRBJ2-5,TRBV12-3/TRBV12-4,CASSLSGGINDEQYF
TRBJ2-6,TRBV10-3,CAISEWTGAGANVLTF
TRBJ2-7,TRBV30,CAWIPLDSTDKEQYF
TRBJ1-6,TRBV25-1,CASSVFRGNGSPLHF
TRBJ1-2,TRBV2,CASSEIGSYTF
TRBJ2-1,TRBV6-5,CASTRQGAIDEQFF
-,TRBV19,CASSIGLGGLYNEQYF
TRBJ2-7,TRBV2,CASSETRVEQYF
TRBJ2-7,TRBV7-3,CASSLAPGDYEQYF
TRBJ2-3,TRBV2,CASRGPGGSGTDTQYF
TRBJ2-1,TRBV5-1,CASSLTVWAGPSYNEQFF
TRBJ2-7,TRBV27,CASSLESRAYEQYF
TRBJ1-5,TRBV4-2,CASSQDPGQAGQPQHF